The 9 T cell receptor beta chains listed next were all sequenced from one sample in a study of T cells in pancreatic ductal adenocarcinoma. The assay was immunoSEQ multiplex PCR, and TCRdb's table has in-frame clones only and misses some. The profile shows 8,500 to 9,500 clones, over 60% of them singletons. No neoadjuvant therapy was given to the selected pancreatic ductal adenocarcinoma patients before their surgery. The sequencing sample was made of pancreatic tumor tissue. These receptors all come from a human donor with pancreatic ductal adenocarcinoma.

The CDR3 loop reads CASSLAGVGTEAFF. The CDR3, as DNA: TGTGCCAGCAGCTTAGCGGGTGTGGGGACTGAAGCTTTCTTT. The rearrangement joins TRBV7-8 to TRBJ1-1; D is unresolved. Germline V CDR1 and CDR2: SGHVS, FQNEAQ. V lost 0 bases and J 5 bases, leaving 10 bases between the germline ends. The CDR3 is made up of 14 amino acids. Drawing the rest from reference TRBV7-8 and TRBJ1-1, the complete variable domain is GAGVSQSPRYKVAKRGQDVALRCDPISGHVSLFWYQQALGQGPEFLTYFQNEAQLDKSGLPSDRFFAERPEGSVSTLKIQRTQQEDSAVYLCASSLAGVGTEAFFGQGTRLTVV.

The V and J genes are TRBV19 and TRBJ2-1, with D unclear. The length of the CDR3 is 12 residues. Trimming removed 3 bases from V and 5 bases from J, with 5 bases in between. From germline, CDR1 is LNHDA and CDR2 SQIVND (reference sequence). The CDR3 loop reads CASSMTDNEQFF. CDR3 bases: TGTGCCAGTAGTATGACGGACAATGAGCAGTTCTTC.

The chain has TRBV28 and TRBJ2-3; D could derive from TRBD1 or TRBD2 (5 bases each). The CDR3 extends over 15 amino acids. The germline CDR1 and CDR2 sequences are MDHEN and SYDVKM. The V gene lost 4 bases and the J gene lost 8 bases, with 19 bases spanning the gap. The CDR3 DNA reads TGTGCCAGCAGTTCGAACCCCGGGACGGCTCGTACGCAGTATTTT. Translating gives CASSSNPGTARTQYF. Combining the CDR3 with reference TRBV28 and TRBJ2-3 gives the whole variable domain DVKVTQSSRYLVKRTGEKVFLECVQDMDHENMFWYRQDPGLGLRLIYFSYDVKMKEKGDIPEGYSVSREKKERFSLILESASTNQTSMYLCASSSNPGTARTQYFGPGTRLTVL.

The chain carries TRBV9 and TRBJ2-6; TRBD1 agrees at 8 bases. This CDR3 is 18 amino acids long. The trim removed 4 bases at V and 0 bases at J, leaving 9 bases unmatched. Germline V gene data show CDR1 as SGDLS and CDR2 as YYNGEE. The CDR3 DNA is TGTGCCAGCAGCCCAGAGTGGACAGGGAGCTCTGGGGCCAACGTCCTGACTTTC. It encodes CASSPEWTGSSGANVLTF.

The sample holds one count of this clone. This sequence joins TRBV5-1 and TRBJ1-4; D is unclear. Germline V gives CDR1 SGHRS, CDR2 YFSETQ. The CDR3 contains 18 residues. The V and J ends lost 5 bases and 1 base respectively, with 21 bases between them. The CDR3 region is CASRVGTDTPKTNEKLFF. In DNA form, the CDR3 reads TGCGCCAGCAGAGTGGGTACAGATACTCCAAAAACTAATGAAAAACTGTTTTTT.

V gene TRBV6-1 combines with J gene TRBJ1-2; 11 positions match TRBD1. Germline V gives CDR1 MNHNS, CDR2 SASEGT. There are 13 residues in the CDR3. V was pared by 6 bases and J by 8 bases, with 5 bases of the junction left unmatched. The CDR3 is CASRDRGHAGYTF. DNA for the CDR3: TGTGCCAGCAGGGACAGGGGGCATGCGGGCTACACCTTC.

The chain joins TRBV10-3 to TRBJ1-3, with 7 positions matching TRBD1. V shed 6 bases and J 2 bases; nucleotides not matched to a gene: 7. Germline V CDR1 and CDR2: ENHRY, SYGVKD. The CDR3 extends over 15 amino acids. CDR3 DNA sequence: TGTGCCATCAGAACCGGGACAGCAACTGGAAACACCATATATTTT. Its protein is CAIRTGTATGNTIYF.

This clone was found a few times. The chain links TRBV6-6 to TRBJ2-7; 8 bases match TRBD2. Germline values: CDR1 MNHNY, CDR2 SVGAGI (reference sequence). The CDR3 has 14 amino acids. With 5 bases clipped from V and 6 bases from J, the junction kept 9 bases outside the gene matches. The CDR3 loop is CASSTSGSTGEQYF. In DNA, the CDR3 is TGTGCCAGCAGTACCAGCGGGAGTACTGGCGAGCAGTACTTC.

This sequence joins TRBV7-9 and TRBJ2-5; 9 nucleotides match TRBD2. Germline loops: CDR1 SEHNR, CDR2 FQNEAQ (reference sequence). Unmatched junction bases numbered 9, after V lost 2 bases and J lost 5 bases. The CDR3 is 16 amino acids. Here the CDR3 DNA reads TGTGCCAGCAGCTTATCGCTAGCGGGAAGTTCGGAGACCCAGTACTTC. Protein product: CASSLSLAGSSETQYF.